Described below is a single TCR beta chain sequence and its context. The entry originates in a study of blood T cell repertoires in COVID-19. The V end was cut by 3 bases, the J end by 7 bases, with 9 bases between. Germline CDR1 SQVTM, CDR2 ANQGSEA. There are 11 residues in the CDR3. TCRdb keeps only in-frame clones here, not all; method: immunoSEQ multiplex PCR. There are just over 300,000 clones in the sample; roughly 90% occur only once, and roughly 2% lies in the top ten. Sequences were obtained from peripheral blood. V is TRBV29-1 and J is TRBJ1-1; D perhaps matches TRBD1 (5 bases). This receptor was identified in a man between 18 and 35 years old with active or convalescent COVID-19. The CDR3 loop reads CSVDGGDEAFF. The CDR3 DNA follows: TGCAGCGTTGATGGGGGGGATGAAGCTTTCTTT.